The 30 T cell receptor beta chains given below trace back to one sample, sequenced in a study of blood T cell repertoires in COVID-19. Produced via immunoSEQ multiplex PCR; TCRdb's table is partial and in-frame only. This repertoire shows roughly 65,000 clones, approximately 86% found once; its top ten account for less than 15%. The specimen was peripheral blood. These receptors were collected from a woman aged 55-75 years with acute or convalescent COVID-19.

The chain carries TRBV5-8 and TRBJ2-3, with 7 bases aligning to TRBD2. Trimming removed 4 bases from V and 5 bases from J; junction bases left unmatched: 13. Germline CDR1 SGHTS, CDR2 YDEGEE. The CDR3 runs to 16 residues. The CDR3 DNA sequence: TGTGCCAGCAGCCCTGTGGCTAGCGGTTTGGAAGATACGCAGTATTTT. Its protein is CASSPVASGLEDTQYF.

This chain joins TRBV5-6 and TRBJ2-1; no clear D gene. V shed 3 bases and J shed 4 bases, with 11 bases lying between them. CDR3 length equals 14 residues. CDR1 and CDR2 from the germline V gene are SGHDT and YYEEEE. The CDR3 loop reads CASSSTVEYNEQFF. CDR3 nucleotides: TGTGCCAGCAGCTCCACAGTCGAATACAATGAGCAGTTCTTC.

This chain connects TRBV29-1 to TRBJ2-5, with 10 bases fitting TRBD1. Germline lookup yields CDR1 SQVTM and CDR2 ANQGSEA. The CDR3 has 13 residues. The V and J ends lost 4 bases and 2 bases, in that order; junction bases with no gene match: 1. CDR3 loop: CSVGTGGQETQYF. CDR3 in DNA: TGCAGCGTTGGGACAGGGGGGCAAGAGACCCAGTACTTC.

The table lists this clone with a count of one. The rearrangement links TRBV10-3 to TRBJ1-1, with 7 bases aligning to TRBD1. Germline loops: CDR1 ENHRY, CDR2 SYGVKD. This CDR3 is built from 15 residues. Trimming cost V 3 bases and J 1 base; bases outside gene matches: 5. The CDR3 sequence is CAISDPTGRNTEAFF. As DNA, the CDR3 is TGTGCCATCAGTGACCCGACAGGGAGGAACACTGAAGCTTTCTTT.

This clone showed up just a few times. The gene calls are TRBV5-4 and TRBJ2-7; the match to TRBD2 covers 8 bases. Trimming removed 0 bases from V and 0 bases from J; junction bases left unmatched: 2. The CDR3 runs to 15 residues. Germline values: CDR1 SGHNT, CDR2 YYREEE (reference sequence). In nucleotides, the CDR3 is TGTGCCAGCAGCTTGGTTGCGGGGGGCTCCTACGAGCAGTACTTC. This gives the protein CASSLVAGGSYEQYF.

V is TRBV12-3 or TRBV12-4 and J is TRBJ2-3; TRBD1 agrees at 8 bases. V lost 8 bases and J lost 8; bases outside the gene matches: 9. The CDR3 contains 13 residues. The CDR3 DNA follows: TGTGCCAGCGGCCGGACAGGGAGCTCTACGCAGTATTTT. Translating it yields CASGRTGSSTQYF.

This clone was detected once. The CDR3 nucleotides are TGTGCCAGCAGCCAGGAACTCGCGGGGGTTAACTCACCCCTCCACTTT. Its translation: CASSQELAGVNSPLHF. The chain employs TRBV4-2 and TRBJ1-6; perhaps TRBD1 as D (5 bases). The germline V and J ends were trimmed by 3 bases and 10 bases, with 19 bases remaining between them. The germline V gene has CDR1 LGHNA and CDR2 YNFKEQ. The CDR3 consists of 16 residues.

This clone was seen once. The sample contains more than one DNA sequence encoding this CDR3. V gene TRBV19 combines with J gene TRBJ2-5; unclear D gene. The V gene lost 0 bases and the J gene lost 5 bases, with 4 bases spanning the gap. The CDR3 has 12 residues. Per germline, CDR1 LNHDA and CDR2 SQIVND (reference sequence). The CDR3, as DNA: TGTGCCAGTAGTATAGATCGGGAGACCCAGTACTTC. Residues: CASSIDRETQYF.

The CDR3 DNA reads TGTGCCAGCAGTCTTCCAGGACAGTCCTACGAGCAGTACTTC. Protein product: CASSLPGQSYEQYF. The V call is TRBV28, the J call TRBJ2-7; TRBD1 is a possible D gene (6 bases). Trimming left V 5 bases short and J 1 base short, with 12 bases between. CDR1 is MDHEN, CDR2 SYDVKM, per germline. CDR3 length: 14 residues.

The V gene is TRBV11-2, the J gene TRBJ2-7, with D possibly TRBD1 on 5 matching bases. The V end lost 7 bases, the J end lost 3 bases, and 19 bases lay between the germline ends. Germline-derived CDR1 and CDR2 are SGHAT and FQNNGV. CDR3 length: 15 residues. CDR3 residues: CASTPARAGNYEQYF. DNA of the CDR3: TGTGCCAGCACCCCCGCCAGGGCAGGGAACTACGAGCAGTACTTC. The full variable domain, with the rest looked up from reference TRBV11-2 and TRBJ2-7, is EAGVAQSPRYKIIEKRQSVAFWCNPISGHATLYWYQQILGQGPKLLIQFQNNGVVDDSQLPKDRFSAERLKGVDSTLKIQPAKLEDSAVYLCASTPARAGNYEQYFGPGTRLTVT.

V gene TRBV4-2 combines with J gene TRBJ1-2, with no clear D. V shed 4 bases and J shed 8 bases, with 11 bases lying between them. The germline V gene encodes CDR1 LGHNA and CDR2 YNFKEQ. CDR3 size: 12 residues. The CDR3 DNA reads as TGTGCCAGCAGCCGGAGGGAGGGCGGCTACACCTTC. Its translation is CASSRREGGYTF.

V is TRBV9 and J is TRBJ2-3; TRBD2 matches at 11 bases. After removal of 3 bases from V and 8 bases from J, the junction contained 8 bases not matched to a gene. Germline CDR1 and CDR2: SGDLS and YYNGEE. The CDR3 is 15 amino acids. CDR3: CASSARSGGAFTQYF. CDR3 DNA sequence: TGTGCCAGCAGCGCCCGTAGCGGGGGGGCGTTTACGCAGTATTTT.

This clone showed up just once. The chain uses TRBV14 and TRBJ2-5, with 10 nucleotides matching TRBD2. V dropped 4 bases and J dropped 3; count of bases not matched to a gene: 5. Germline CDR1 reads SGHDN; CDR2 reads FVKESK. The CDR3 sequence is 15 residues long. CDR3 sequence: CASSRWTSGKETQYF. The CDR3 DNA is TGTGCCAGCAGCCGGTGGACTAGCGGCAAAGAGACCCAGTACTTC. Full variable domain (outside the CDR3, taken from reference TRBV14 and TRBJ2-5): EAGVTQFPSHSVIEKGQTVTLRCDPISGHDNLYWYRRVMGKEIKFLLHFVKESKQDESGMPNNRFLAERTGGTYSTLKVQPAELEDSGVYFCASSRWTSGKETQYFGPGTRLLVL.

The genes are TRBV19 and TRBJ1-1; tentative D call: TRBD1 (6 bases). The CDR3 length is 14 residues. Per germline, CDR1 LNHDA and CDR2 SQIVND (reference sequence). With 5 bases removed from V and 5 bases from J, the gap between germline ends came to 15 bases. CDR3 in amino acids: CASSPDRWRTEAFF. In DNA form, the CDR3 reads TGTGCCAGTAGTCCCGACAGGTGGAGGACTGAAGCTTTCTTT.

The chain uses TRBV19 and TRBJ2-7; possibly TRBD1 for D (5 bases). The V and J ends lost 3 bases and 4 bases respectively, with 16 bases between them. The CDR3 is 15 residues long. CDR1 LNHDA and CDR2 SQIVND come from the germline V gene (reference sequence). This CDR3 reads CASSIQGTGFYEQYF. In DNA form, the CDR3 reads TGTGCCAGTAGTATTCAGGGAACGGGCTTTTACGAGCAGTACTTC.

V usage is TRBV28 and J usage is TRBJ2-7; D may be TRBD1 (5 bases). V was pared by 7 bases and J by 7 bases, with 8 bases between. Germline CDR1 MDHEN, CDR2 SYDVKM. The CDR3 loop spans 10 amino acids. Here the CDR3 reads CASMKGEQYF. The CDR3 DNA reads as TGTGCCAGCATGAAGGGGGAGCAGTACTTC.

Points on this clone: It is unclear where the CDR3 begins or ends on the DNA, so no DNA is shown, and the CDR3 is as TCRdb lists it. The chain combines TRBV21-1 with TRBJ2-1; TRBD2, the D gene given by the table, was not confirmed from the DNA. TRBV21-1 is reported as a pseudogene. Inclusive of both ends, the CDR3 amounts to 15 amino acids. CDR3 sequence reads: CASSKVGGGANEQFF.

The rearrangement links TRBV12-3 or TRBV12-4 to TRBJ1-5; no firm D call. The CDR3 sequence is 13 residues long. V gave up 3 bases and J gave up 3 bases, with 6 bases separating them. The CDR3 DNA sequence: TGTGCCAGCAGTTTCGGGTTCAATCAGCCCCAGCATTTT. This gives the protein CASSFGFNQPQHF.

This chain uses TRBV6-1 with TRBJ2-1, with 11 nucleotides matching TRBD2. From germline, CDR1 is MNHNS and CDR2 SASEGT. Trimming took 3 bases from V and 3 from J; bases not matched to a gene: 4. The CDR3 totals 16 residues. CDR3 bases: TGTGCCAGCAGTGACGCGACTAGCGGGGTCTACAATGAGCAGTTCTTC. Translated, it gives CASSDATSGVYNEQFF.

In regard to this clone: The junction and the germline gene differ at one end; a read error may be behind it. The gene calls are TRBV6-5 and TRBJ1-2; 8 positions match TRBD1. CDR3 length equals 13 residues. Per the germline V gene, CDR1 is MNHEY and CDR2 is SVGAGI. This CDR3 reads CASSVTRQGPASW. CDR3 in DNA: TGTGCCAGCAGCGTCACTCGACAGGGGCCTGCATCATGG.

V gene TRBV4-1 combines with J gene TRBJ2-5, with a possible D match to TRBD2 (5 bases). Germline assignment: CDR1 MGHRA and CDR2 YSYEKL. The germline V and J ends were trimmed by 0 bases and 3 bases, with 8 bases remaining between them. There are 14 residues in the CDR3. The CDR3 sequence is CASSQEEREETQYF. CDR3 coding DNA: TGCGCCAGCAGCCAAGAGGAGAGGGAAGAGACCCAGTACTTC.

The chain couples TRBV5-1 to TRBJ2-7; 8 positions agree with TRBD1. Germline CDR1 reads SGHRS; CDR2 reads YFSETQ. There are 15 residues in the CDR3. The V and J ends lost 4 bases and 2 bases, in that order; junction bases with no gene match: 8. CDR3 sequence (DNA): TGCGCCAGCAGCGATTCTGCAGGGGGCGCCTACGAGCAGTACTTC. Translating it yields CASSDSAGGAYEQYF.

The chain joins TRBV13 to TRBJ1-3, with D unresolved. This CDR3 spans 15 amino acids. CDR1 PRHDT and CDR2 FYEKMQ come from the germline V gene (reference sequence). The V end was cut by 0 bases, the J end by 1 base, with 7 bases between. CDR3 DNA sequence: TGTGCCAGCAGCTTAGGAGCAATTTCTGGAAACACCATATATTTT. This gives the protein CASSLGAISGNTIYF.

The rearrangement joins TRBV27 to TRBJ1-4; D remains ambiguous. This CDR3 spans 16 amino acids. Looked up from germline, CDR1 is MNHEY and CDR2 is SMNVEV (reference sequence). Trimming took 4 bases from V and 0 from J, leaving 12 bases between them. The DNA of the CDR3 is TGTGCCAGCAGTTCCCCAGGCGACGCAACTAATGAAAAACTGTTTTTT. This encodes CASSSPGDATNEKLFF. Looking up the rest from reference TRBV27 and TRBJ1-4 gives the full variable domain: EAQVTQNPRYLITVTGKKLTVTCSQNMNHEYMSWYRQDPGLGLRQIYYSMNVEVTDKGDVPEGYKVSRKEKRNFPLILESPSPNQTSLYFCASSSPGDATNEKLFFGSGTQLSVL.

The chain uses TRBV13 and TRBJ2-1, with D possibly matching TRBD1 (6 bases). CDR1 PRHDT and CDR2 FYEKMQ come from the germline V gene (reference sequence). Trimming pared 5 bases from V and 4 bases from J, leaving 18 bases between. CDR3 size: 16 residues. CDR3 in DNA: TGTGCCAGCAGCCCTGATACAGGGTCTAGGTACAATGAGCAGTTCTTC. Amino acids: CASSPDTGSRYNEQFF.

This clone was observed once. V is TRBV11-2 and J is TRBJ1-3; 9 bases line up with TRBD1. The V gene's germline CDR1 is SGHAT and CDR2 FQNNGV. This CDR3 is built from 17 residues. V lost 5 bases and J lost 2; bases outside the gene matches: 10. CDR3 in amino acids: CASSPREGQGTGNTIYF. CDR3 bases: TGTGCCAGCAGCCCCCGGGAGGGACAGGGAACTGGAAACACCATATATTTT.

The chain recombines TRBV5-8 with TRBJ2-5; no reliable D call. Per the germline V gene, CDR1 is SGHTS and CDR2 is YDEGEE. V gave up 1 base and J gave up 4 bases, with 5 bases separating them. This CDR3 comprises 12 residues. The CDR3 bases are TGTGCCAGCAGCTTGCGCAGAGAGACCCAGTACTTC. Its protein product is CASSLRRETQYF.

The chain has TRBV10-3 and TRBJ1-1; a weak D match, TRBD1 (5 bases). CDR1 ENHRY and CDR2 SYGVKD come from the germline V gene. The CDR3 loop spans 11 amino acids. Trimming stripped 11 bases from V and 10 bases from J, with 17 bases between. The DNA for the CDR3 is TGTGCCGCGGGGGTCTCTAAAGGAGCTTTCTTT. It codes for CAAGVSKGAFF.

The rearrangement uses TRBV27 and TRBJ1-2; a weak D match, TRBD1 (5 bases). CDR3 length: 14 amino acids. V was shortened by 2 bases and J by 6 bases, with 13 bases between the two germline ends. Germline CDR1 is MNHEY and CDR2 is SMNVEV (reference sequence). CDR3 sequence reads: CASSLGQGGDGYTF. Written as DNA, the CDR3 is TGTGCCAGCAGTTTAGGGCAGGGAGGAGATGGCTACACCTTC.

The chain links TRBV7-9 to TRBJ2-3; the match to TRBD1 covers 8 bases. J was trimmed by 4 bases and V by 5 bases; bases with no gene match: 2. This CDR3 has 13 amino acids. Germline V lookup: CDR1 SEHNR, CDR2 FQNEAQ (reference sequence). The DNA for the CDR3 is TGTGCCAGCAGCGCGGACAGGGCAGATACGCAGTATTTT. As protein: CASSADRADTQYF. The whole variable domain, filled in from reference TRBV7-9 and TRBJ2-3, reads DTGVSQNPRHKITKRGQNVTFRCDPISEHNRLYWYRQTLGQGPEFLTYFQNEAQLEKSRLLSDRFSAERPKGSFSTLEIQRTEQGDSAMYLCASSADRADTQYFGPGTRLTVL.